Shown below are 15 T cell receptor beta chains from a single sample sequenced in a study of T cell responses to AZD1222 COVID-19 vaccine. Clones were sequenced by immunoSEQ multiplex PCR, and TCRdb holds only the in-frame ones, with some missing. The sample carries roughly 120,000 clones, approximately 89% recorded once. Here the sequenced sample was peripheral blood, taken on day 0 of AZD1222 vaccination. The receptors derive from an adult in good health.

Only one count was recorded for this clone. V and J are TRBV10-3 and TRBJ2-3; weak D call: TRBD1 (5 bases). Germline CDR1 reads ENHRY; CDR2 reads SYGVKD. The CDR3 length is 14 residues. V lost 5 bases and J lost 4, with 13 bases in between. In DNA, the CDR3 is TGTGCCATCAGTAACCAGGGTGTGGCAGATACGCAGTATTTT. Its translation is CAISNQGVADTQYF.

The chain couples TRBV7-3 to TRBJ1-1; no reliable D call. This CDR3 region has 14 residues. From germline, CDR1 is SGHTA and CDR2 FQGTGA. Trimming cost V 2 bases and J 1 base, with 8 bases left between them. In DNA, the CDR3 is TGTGCCAGCAGCTTAGGGCAACCGAACACTGAAGCTTTCTTT. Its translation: CASSLGQPNTEAFF.

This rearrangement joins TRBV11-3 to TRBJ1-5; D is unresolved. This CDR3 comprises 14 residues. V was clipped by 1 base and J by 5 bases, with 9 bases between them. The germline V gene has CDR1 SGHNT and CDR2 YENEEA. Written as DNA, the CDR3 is TGTGCCAGCAGCTTAGTCAGCCGAGATCAGCCCCAGCATTTT. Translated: CASSLVSRDQPQHF. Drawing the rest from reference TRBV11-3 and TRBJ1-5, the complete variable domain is EAGVVQSPRYKIIEKKQPVAFWCNPISGHNTLYWYLQNLGQGPELLIRYENEEAVDDSQLPKDRFSAERLKGVDSTLKIQPAELGDSAVYLCASSLVSRDQPQHFGDGTRLSIL.

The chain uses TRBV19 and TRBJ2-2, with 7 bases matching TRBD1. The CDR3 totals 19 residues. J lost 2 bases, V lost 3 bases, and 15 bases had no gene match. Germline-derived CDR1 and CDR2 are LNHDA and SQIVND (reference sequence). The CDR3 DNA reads TGTGCCAGTAGTATTGCCCCCCCCGGACAGGTCCGAAACACCGGGGAGCTGTTTTTT. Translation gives CASSIAPPGQVRNTGELFF.

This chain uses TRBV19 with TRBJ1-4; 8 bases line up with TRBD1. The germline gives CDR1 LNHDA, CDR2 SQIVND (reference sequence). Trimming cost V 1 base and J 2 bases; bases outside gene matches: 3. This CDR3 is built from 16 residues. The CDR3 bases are TGTGCCAGTAGTATAGCACACAGGGGGACTAATGAAAAACTGTTTTTT. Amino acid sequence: CASSIAHRGTNEKLFF.

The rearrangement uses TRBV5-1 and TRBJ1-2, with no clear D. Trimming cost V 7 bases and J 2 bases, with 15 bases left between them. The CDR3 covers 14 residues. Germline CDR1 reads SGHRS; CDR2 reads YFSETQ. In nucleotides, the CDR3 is TGCGCCAGCTCCACAACTGGAGGAAACTATGGCTACACCTTC. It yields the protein CASSTTGGNYGYTF.

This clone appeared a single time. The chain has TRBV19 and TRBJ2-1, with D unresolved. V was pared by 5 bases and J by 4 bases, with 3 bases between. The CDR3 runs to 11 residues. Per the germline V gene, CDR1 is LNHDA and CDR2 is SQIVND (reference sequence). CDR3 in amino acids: CASSLYNEQFF. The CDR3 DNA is TGTGCCAGTAGTCTTTACAATGAGCAGTTCTTC. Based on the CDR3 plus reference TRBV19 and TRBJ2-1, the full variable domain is DGGITQSPKYLFRKEGQNVTLSCEQNLNHDAMYWYRQDPGQGLRLIYYSQIVNDFQKGDIAEGYSVSREKKESFPLTVTSAQKNPTAFYLCASSLYNEQFFGPGTRLTVL.

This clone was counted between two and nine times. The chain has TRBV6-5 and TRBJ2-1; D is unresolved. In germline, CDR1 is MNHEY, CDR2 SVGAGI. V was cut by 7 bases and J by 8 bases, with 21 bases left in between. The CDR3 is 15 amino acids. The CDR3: CASIKTPDWSYEQFF. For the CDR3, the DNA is TGTGCCAGCATAAAAACTCCCGACTGGTCCTATGAGCAGTTCTTC.

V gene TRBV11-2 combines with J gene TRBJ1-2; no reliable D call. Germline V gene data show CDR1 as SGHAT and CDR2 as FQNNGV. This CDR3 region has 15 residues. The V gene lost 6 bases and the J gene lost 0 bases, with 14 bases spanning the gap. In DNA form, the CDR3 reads TGTGCCAGCAGTAGAGTTACTACAGCTAACTATGGCTACACCTTC. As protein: CASSRVTTANYGYTF.

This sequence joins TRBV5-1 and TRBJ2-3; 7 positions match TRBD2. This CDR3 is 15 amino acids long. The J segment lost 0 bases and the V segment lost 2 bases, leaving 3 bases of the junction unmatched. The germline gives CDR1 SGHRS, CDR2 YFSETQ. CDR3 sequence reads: CASSLAGPSTDTQYF. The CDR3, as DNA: TGCGCCAGCAGCTTAGCGGGGCCTAGCACAGATACGCAGTATTTT.

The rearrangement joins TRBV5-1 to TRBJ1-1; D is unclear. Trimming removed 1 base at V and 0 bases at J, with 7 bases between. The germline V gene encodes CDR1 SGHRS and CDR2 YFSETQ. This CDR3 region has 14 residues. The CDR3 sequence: CASSLYQLNTEAFF. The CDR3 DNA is TGCGCCAGCAGCTTGTACCAGCTGAACACTGAAGCTTTCTTT.

The CDR3 bases are TGTGCCATCAGTGAATTTTTCGAAGAGACCCAGTACTTC. Encoded protein: CAISEFFEETQYF. The rearrangement joins TRBV10-3 to TRBJ2-5; D remains unclear. Germline values: CDR1 ENHRY, CDR2 SYGVKD. V was shortened by 3 bases and J by 3 bases, with 8 bases between the two germline ends. The CDR3 runs 13 residues.

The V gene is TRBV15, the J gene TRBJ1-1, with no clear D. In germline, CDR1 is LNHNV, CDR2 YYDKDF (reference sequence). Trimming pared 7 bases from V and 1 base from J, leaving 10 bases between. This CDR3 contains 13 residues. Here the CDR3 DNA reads TGTGCCACCATGTACAGCTCGAACACTGAAGCTTTCTTT. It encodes CATMYSSNTEAFF.

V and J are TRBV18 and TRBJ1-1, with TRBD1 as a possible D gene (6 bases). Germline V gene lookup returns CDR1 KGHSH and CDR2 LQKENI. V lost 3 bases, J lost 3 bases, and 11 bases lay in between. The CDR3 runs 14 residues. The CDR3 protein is CASSPDGGHTEAFF. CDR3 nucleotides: TGTGCCAGCTCACCTGACGGGGGCCACACTGAAGCTTTCTTT.

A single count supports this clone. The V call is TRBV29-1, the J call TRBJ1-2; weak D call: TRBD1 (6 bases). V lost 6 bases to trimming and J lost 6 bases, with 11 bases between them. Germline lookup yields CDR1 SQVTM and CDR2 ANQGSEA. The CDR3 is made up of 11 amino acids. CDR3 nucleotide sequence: TGCAGCGTGGGACAAGGCGATGGCTACACCTTC. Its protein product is CSVGQGDGYTF.